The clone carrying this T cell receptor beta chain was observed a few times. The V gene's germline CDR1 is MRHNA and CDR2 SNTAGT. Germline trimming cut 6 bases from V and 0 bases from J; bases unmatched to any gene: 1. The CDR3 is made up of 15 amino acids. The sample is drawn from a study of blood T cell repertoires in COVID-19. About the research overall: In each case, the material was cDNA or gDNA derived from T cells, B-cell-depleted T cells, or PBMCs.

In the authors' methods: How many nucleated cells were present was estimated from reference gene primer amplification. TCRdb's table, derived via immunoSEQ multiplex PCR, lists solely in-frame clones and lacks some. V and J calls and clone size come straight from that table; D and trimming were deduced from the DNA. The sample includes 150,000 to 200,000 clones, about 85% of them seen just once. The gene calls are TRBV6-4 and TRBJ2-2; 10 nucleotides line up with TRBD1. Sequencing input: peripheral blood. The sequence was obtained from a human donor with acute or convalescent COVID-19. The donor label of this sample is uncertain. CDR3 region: CASSGTGANTGELFF. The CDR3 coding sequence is TGTGCCAGCAGCGGGACAGGGGCGAACACCGGGGAGCTGTTTTTT.